This TCR beta chain appears in the sequencing data of a study of blood T cells in healthy people across ages. The study, taken as a whole, reports: TCR beta diversity per million T cells fell roughly linearly with age.

Details on this clonotype: Its specificity is unknown. A much larger clonotype is one base distant, so this may be a read error.

The germline gives CDR1 SEHNR, CDR2 FQNEAQ (reference sequence). Trimming stripped 8 bases from V and 6 bases from J, with 14 bases between. The CDR3 contains 13 residues. PCR was performed a second time for 7 to 11 cycles using a sample-barcoded 5' primer and a J-beta primer mix. TCRdb reprocessed the 5' RACE reads with MiXCR, giving one entry per CDR3 protein. The profile shows some 790,000 distinct CDR3 sequences, 25% to 35% of them singletons. This rearrangement joins TRBV7-9 to TRBJ2-1, with D possibly being TRBD2 (6 bases). This clonotype was obtained from a woman aged 80 or over in good health. The sequenced sample was blood. The CDR3 protein is CASGSLARNEQFF. The CDR3 DNA reads as TGTGCCAGCGGCTCTCTAGCGCGCAATGAGCAGTTCTTC. The whole variable domain, filled in from reference TRBV7-9 and TRBJ2-1, reads DTGVSQNPRHKITKRGQNVTFRCDPISEHNRLYWYRQTLGQGPEFLTYFQNEAQLEKSRLLSDRFSAERPKGSFSTLEIQRTEQGDSAMYLCASGSLARNEQFFGPGTRLTVL.